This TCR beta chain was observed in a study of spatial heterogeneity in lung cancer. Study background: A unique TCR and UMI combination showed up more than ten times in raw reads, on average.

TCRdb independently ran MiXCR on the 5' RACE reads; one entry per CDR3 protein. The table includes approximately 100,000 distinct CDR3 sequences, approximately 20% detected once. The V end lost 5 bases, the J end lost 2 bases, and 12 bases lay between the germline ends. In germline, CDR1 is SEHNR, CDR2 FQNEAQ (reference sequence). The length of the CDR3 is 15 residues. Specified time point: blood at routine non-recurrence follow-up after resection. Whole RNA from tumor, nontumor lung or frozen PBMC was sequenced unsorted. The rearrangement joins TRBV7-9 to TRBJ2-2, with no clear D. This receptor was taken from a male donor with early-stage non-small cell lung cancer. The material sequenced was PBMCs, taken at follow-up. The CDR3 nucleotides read TGTGCCAGCAGCACGGCAGCCATCAACACCGGGGAGCTGTTTTTT. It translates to CASSTAAINTGELFF.